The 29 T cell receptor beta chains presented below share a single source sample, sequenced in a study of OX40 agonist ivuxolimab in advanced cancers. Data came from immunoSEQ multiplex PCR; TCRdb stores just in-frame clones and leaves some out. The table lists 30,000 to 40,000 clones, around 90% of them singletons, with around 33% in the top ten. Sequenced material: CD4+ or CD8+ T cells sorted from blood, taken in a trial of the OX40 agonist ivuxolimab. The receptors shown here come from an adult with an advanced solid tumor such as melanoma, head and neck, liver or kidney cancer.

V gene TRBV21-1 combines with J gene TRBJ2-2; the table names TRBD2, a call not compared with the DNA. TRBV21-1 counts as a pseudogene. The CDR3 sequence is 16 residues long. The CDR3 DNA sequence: TGTGCCAGCAGCAAAGGTGCCCGGGAGGGGACCGGGGAGCTGTTTTTT. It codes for CASSKGAREGTGELFF.

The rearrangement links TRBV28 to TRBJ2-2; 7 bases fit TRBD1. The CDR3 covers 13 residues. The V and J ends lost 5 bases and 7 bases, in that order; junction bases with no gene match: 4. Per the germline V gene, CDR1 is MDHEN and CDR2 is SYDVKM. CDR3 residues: CASSPYRGGELFF. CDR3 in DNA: TGTGCCAGCAGTCCATACAGGGGCGGGGAGCTGTTTTTT.

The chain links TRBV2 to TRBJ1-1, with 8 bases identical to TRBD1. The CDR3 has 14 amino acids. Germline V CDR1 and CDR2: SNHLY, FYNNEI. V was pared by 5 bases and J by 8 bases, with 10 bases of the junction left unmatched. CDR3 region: CASSYAQGGAEAFF. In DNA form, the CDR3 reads TGTGCCAGCAGTTACGCACAGGGGGGAGCCGAAGCTTTCTTT.

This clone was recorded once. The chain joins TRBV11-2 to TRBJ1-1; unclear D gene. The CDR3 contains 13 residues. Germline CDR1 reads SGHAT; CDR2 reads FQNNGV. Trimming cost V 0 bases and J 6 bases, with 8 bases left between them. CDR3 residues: CASSLESTPEAFF. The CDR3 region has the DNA TGTGCCAGCAGCTTAGAAAGTACCCCTGAAGCTTTCTTT.

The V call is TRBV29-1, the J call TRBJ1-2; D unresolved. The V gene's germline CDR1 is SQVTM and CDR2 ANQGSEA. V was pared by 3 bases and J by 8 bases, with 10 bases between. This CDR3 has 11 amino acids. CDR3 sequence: CSVEYGSGYTF. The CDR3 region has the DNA TGCAGCGTTGAGTACGGGAGCGGCTACACCTTC.

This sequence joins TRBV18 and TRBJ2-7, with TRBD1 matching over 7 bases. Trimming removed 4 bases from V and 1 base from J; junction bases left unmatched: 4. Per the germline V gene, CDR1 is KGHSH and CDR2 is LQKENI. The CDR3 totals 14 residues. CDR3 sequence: CASSLPGQSYEQYF. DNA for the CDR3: TGTGCCAGCTCACTTCCGGGACAGTCCTACGAGCAGTACTTC.

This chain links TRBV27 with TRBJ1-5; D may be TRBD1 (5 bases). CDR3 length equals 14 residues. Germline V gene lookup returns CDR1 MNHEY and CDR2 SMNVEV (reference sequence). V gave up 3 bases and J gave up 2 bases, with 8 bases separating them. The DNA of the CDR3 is TGTGCCAGCAGTTTCAGGGACGGCAATCAGCCCCAGCATTTT. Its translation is CASSFRDGNQPQHF.

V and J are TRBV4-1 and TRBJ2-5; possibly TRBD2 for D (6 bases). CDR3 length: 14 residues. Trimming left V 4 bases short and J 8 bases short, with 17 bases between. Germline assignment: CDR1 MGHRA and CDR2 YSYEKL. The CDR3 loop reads CASSLGGPKKTQYF. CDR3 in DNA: TGCGCCAGCAGCCTCGGGGGACCCAAGAAAACCCAGTACTTC.

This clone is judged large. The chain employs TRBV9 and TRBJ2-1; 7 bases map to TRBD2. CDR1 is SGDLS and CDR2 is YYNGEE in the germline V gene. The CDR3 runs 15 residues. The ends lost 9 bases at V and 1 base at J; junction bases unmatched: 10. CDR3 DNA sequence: TGTGCCACCGCTAGGGACTACACGTCCTACAATGAGCAGTTCTTC. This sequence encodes CATARDYTSYNEQFF.

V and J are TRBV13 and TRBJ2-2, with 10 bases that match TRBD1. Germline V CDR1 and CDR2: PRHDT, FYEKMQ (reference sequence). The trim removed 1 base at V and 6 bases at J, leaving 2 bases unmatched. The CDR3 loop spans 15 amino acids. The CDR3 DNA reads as TGTGCCAGCAGCTTAGAGGGGACAGGGGCCGGGGAGCTGTTTTTT. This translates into CASSLEGTGAGELFF.

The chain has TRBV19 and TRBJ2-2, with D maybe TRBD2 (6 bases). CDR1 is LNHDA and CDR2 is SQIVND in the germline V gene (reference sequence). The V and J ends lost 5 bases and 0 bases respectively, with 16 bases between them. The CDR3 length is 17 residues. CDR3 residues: CASSPISGRTNTGELFF. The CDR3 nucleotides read TGTGCCAGTAGTCCCATTTCGGGGAGGACGAACACCGGGGAGCTGTTTTTT.

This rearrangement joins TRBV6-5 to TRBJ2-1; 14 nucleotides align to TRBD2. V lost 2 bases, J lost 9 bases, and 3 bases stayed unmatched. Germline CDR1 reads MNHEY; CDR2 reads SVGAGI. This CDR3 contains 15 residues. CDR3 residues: CASSYGTSGSGEQFF. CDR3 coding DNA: TGTGCCAGCAGTTACGGGACTAGCGGGAGCGGTGAGCAGTTCTTC.

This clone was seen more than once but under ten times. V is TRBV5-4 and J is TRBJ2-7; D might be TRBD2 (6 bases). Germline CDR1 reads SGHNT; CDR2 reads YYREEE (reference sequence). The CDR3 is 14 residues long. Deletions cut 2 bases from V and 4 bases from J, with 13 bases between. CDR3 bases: TGTGCCAGCAGCTTTGCTGCGGGATCTTACGAGCAGTACTTC. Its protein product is CASSFAAGSYEQYF.

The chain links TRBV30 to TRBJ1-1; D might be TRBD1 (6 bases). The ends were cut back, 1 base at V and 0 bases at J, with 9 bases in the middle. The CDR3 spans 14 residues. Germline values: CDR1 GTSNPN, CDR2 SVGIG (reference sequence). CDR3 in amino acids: CAWSEGGMNTEAFF. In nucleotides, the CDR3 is TGTGCCTGGAGTGAAGGGGGTATGAACACTGAAGCTTTCTTT.

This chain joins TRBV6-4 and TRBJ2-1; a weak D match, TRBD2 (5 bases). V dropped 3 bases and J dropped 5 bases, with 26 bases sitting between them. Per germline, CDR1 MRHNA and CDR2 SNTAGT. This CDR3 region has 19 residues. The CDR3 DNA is TGTGCCAGCAGTGATGCAGTTGGCCCGAAAAATGACTATCACAATGAGCAGTTCTTC. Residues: CASSDAVGPKNDYHNEQFF.

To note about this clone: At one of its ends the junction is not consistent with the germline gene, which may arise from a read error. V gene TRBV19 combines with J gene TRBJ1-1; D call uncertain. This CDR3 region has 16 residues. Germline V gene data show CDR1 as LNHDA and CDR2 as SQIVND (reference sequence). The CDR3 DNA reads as TGTGCCAGTAGTATAGCGGGTAGGGCATTGAAAACTGAAGCTTTCTTT. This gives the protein CASSIAGRALKTEAFF.

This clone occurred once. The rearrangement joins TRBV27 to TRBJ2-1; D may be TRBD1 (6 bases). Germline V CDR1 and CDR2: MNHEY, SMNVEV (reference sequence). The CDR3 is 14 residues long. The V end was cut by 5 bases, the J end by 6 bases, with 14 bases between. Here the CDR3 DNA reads TGTGCCAGCAGTCAACAAGGACAGAGCAATGAGCAGTTCTTC. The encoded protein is CASSQQGQSNEQFF.

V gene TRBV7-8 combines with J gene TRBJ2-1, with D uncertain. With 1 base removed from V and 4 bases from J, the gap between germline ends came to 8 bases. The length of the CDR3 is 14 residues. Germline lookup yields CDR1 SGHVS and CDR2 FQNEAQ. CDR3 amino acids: CASSLGSEYNEQFF. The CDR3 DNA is TGTGCCAGCAGCTTAGGGTCCGAATACAATGAGCAGTTCTTC.

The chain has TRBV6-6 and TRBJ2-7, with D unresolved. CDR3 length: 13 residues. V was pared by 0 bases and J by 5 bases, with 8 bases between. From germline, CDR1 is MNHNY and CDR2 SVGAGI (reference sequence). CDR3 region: CASSYSSSNEQYF. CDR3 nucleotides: TGTGCCAGCAGTTACTCGTCCTCGAACGAGCAGTACTTC.

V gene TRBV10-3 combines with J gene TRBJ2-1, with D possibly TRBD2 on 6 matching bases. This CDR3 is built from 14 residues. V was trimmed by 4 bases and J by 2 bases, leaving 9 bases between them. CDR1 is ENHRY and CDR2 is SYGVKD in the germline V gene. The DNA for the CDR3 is TGTGCCATCAGTGTGGGGGGAGCCTACAATGAGCAGTTCTTC. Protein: CAISVGGAYNEQFF.

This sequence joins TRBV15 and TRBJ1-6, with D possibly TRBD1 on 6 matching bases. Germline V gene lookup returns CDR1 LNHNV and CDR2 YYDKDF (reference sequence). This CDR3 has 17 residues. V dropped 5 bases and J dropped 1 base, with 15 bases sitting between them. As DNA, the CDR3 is TGTGCCACCAGCGAGGGGGGTGGGGATTCCTATAATTCACCCCTCCACTTT. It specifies CATSEGGGDSYNSPLHF.

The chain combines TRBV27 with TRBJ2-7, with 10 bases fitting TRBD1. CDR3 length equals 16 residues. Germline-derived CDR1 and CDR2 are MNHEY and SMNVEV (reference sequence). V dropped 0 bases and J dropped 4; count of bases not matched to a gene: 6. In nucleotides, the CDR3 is TGTGCCAGCAGTTTATCCGGACAGGGGGTAAGGTACGAGCAGTACTTC. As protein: CASSLSGQGVRYEQYF.

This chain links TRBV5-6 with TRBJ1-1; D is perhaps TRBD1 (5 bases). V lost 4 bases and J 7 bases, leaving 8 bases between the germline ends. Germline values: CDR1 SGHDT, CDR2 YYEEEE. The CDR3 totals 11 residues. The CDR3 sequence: CASSEGREAFF. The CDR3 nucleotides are TGTGCCAGCAGCGAGGGACGTGAAGCTTTCTTT.

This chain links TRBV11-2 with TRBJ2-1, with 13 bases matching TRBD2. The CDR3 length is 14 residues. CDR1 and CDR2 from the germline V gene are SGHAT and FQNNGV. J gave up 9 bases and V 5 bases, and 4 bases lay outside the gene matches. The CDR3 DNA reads TGTGCCAGCAGCATACTAGCGGGAGGGGCTGAGCAGTTCTTC. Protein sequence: CASSILAGGAEQFF.

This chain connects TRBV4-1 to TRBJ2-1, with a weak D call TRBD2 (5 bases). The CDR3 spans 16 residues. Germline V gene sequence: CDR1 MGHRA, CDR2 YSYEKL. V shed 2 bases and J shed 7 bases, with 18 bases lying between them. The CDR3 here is CASSQYRGSGMNEQFF. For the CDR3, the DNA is TGCGCCAGCAGCCAATATAGAGGGTCGGGGATGAATGAGCAGTTCTTC.

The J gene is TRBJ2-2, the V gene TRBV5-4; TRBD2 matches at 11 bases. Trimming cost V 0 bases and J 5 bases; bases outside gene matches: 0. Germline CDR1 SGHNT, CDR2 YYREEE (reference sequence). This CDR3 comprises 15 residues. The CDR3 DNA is TGTGCCAGCAGCTTGGTAGCGGGAGGGACCGGGGAGCTGTTTTTT. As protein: CASSLVAGGTGELFF.

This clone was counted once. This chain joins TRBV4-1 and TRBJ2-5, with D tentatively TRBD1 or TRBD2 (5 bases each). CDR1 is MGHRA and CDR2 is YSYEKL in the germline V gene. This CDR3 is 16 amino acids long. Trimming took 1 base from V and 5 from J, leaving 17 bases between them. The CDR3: CASSQASGLEGETQYF. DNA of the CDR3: TGCGCCAGCAGCCAAGCTTCAGGGCTTGAGGGGGAGACCCAGTACTTC.

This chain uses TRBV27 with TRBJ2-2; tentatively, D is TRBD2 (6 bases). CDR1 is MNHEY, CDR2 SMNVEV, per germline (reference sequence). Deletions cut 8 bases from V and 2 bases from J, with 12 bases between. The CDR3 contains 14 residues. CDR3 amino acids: CASGGTGNTGELFF. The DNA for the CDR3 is TGTGCCAGCGGGGGGACGGGTAACACCGGGGAGCTGTTTTTT.

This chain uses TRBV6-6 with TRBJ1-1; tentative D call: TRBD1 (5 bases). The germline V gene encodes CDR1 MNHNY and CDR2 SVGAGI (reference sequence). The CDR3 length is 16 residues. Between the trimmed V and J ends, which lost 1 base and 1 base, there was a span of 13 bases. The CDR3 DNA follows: TGTGCCAGCAGTTACTTGTCAGGGTGGGGGAACACTGAAGCTTTCTTT. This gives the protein CASSYLSGWGNTEAFF.